The clone carrying this T cell receptor beta chain was seen more than once but under ten times. Its cognate antigen is unknown. The data belong to a study of T cells in Graves' hyperthyroidism and ophthalmopathy. Background on the study: Peripheral blood was obtained at initial diagnosis, preceding any treatment.

This CDR3 has 12 residues. Germline CDR1 is SEHNR and CDR2 is FQNEAQ (reference sequence). Trimming pared 4 bases from V and 9 bases from J, leaving 10 bases between. General study points: Model output signaled ophthalmopathy a median approximately 6.2 months ahead of onset.

Amplification yielded TCR beta CDR3 regions, with RNA transcripts as the source. An initial round of RT-PCR targeting the TCR CDR3 relied on the HTBI primer set. MiXCR was run by TCRdb on the multiplex PCR reads, yielding one entry per CDR3 protein. The sample contains roughly 420,000 distinct CDR3 sequences, around a sixth of which appear only once. J is TRBJ2-1 and V is TRBV7-9; D call uncertain. The TCR sequence derives from a woman in her late teens or twenties with Graves' hyperthyroidism. The sequencing sample was made of blood. The CDR3 nucleotides are TGTGCCAGCAGCTCCAGGACGCCTGAGCAGTTCTTC. Translating it yields CASSSRTPEQFF.